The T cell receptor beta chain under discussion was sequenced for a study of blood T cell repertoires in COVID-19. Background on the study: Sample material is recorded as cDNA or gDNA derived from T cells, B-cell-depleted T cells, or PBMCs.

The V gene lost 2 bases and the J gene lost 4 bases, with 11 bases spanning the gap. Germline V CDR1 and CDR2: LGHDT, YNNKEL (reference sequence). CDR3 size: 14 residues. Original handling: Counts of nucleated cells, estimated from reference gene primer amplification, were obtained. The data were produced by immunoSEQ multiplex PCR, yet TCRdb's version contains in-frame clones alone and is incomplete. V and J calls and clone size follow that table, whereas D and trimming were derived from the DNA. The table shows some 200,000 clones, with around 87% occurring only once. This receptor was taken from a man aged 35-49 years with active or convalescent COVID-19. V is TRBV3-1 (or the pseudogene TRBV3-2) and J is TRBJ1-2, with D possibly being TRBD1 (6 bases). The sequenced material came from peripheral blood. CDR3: CASSQTDSSYGYTF. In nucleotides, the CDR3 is TGTGCCAGCAGCCAAACGGACAGTTCCTATGGCTACACCTTC.